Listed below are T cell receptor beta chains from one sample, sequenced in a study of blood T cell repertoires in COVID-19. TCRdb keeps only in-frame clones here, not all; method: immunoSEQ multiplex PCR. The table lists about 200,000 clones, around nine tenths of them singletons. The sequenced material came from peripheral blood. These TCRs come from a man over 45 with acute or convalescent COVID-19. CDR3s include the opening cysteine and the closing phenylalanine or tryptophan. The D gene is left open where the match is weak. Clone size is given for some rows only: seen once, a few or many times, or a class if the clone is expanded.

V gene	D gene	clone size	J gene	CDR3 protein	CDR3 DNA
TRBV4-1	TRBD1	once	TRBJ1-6	CASSHEGTGANSPLHF	TGCGCCAGCAGCCATGAGGGGACAGGGGCTAATTCACCCCTCCACTTT
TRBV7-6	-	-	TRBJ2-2	CASSQGRGDGELFF	TGTGCCAGCAGCCAAGGAAGGGGTGACGGGGAGCTGTTTTTT
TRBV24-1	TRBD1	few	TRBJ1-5	CATSPGGQGNNQPQHF	TGTGCCACCAGTCCTGGGGGACAGGGAAACAATCAGCCCCAGCATTTT
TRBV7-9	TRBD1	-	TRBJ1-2	CASSPRVGGTYYGYTF	TGTGCCAGCAGCCCCCGAGTAGGGGGCACCTACTATGGCTACACCTTC
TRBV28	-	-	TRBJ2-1	CASRAGGAWDNEQFF	TGTGCCAGCAGGGCTGGCGGGGCCTGGGACAATGAGCAGTTCTTC
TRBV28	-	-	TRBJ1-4	CASSLPGTRGLVEKLFF	TGTGCCAGCAGTTTACCCGGGACACGAGGGTTGGTGGAAAAACTGTTTTTT
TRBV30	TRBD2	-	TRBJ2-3	CAWSYSGSVTDTQYF	TGTGCCTGGAGTTACAGCGGGAGTGTCACAGATACGCAGTATTTT
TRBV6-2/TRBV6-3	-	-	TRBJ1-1	CASSRETEAFF	TGTGCCAGCAGCCGCGAAACTGAAGCTTTCTTT
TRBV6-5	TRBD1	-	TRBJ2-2	CASSSQGAYTGELFF	TGTGCCAGCAGTAGTCAGGGGGCCTATACCGGGGAGCTGTTTTTT
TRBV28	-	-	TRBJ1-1	CASTENTEAFF	TGTGCCAGCACAGAGAACACTGAAGCTTTCTTT
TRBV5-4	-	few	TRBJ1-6	CASSLGGPPLSPLHF	TGTGCCAGCAGCTTGGGTGGGCCTCCCCTTTCACCCCTCCACTTT
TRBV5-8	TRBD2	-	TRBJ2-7	CASRRRTSGAGPSYEQYF	TGTGCCAGTCGGCGCCGGACTAGCGGGGCGGGGCCCTCCTACGAGCAGTACTTC
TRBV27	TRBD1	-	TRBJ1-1	CASSATGGLNTEAFF	TGTGCCAGCAGTGCTACAGGGGGCCTGAACACTGAAGCTTTCTTT
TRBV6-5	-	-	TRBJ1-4	CASSYSTGREKLFF	TGTGCCAGCAGTTACTCAACAGGGCGGGAAAAACTGTTTTTT
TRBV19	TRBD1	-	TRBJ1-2	CASNTGTGPYGYTF	TGTGCCAGTAATACCGGGACAGGGCCCTATGGCTACACCTTC
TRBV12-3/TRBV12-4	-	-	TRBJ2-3	CASSLSPDTQYF	TGTGCCAGCAGCCTTTCCCCAGATACGCAGTATTTT
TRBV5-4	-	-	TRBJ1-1	CASSPQVSGNTEAFF	TGTGCCAGCAGCCCACAGGTTTCGGGGAACACTGAAGCTTTCTTT
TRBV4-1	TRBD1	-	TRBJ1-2	CASSQAGTGVIGYTF	TGCGCCAGCAGCCAGGCCGGGACAGGGGTTATTGGCTACACCTTC
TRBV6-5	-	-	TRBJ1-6	CATRQEGFNSPLHF	TGTGCCACCCGACAAGAGGGTTTTAATTCACCCCTCCACTTT
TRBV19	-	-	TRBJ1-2	CASTHPPGDGGYTF	TGTGCCAGTACCCACCCCCCGGGGGACGGGGGCTACACCTTC